This TCR beta chain comes out of a study of shared clonotypes between healthy human individuals. About this clone itself: Antigen unknown.

Trimming removed 2 bases from V and 0 bases from J, with 12 bases in between. The CDR3 loop spans 15 amino acids. Germline lookup yields CDR1 SGHRS and CDR2 YFSETQ. Study-level findings and limits: Roughly 5% of naive CD4 clonotypes were shared across a few donors. Relative to memory subsets, naive subsets generally showed larger estimated richness.

It was CD45RO-negative cells, positively selected for CCR7, that made up naive CD8 cells, with terminally differentiated effector memory CD45RA+ cells excluded. The protocol was immunoSEQ multiplex PCR, while the TCRdb copy is restricted to in-frame clones and leaves out a portion. The sample lists about 2 million clones, about 95% occurring once. This sequence joins TRBV5-1 and TRBJ2-7, with a possible D match to TRBD1 (6 bases). The receptor's source is a man between 18 and 29 years old in good health. The material sequenced was naive CD8+ T cells sorted from blood. Here the CDR3 DNA reads TGCGCCAGCAGCTTACTGGGGGCTACCTCCTACGAGCAGTACTTC. Amino acid sequence: CASSLLGATSYEQYF.